A selection of T cell receptor beta chains follows, all from one sample in a study of shared clonotypes between healthy human individuals. TCRdb keeps only in-frame clones here, not all; method: immunoSEQ multiplex PCR. The sample carries some 1 million clones, about 70% recorded once. The sample taken for sequencing was memory CD4+ T cells sorted from blood. The receptors were sampled from a young man in good health. Each CDR3 is given with its conserved first and last residue. Fields, in order: J gene, D gene, V gene, clone size, CDR3 protein, CDR3 DNA. A D gene is named only where the DNA matches it firmly. Clone size is stated in some rows and not others, as once, few, many or a class when expanded.

J: TRBJ1-4
D: TRBD1
V: TRBV5-1
size: -
CDR3: CASSNGQGNEKLFF
DNA: TGCGCCAGCAGCAATGGACAGGGAAATGAAAAACTGTTTTTT

J: TRBJ1-3
D: TRBD1
V: TRBV30
size: -
CDR3: CAWKTGGHTIYF
DNA: TGTGCCTGGAAAACAGGGGGCCACACCATATATTTT

J: TRBJ1-6
D: -
V: TRBV9
size: -
CDR3: CASSVGPEGSPLHF
DNA: TGTGCCAGCAGCGTAGGGCCAGAGGGTTCACCCCTCCACTTT

J: TRBJ2-2
D: -
V: TRBV10-3
size: -
CDR3: CAISEVVGNTGELFF
DNA: TGTGCCATCAGTGAGGTCGTGGGGAACACCGGGGAGCTGTTTTTT

J: TRBJ2-5
D: -
V: TRBV6-5
size: -
CDR3: CASSYYRGAETQYF
DNA: TGTGCCAGCAGTTACTATCGGGGGGCGGAGACCCAGTACTTC

J: TRBJ2-2
D: -
V: TRBV5-1
size: -
CDR3: CASSLGRPNTGELFF
DNA: TGCGCCAGCAGCTTGGGTCGGCCGAACACCGGGGAGCTGTTTTTT

J: TRBJ1-2
D: -
V: TRBV10-3
size: -
CDR3: CAISEKQTNYGYTF
DNA: TGTGCCATCAGTGAAAAACAGACTAACTATGGCTACACCTTC

J: TRBJ2-2
D: -
V: TRBV2
size: -
CDR3: CASSGPFSKSGELFF
DNA: TGTGCCAGCAGTGGTCCGTTTTCTAAATCCGGGGAGCTGTTTTTT

J: TRBJ2-5
D: -
V: TRBV11-2
size: -
CDR3: CASSLGTLQETQYF
DNA: TGTGCCAGCAGCTTAGGGACACTCCAAGAGACCCAGTACTTC

J: TRBJ2-1
D: -
V: TRBV4-3
size: -
CDR3: CASSQDRATFNEQFF
DNA: TGCGCCAGCAGCCAAGATCGGGCGACCTTCAATGAGCAGTTCTTC

J: TRBJ2-7
D: -
V: TRBV11-1
size: -
CDR3: CASSLNLYEQYF
DNA: TGTGCCAGCAGCCTCAACCTCTACGAGCAGTACTTC

J: TRBJ2-1
D: TRBD2
V: TRBV5-1
size: -
CDR3: CASTLREGRNEQFF
DNA: TGCGCCAGCACCCTGCGGGAGGGCCGCAATGAGCAGTTCTTC

J: TRBJ2-1
D: -
V: TRBV7-2
size: few
CDR3: CASSSALPMDEQFF
DNA: TGTGCCAGCAGCTCCGCACTACCAATGGATGAGCAGTTCTTC

J: TRBJ2-3
D: TRBD2
V: TRBV10-2
size: -
CDR3: CASSLAGGKDTQYF
DNA: TGCGCCAGCAGTTTAGCGGGAGGGAAAGATACGCAGTATTTT

J: TRBJ1-2
D: -
V: TRBV5-1
size: -
CDR3: CASSLNPPGTGGYTF
DNA: TGCGCCAGCAGCTTGAATCCTCCAGGGACCGGTGGCTACACCTTC

J: TRBJ2-4
D: -
V: TRBV6-1
size: -
CDR3: CASSFRREDIQYF
DNA: TGTGCCAGCAGTTTCAGGAGGGAGGACATTCAGTACTTC

J: TRBJ2-7
D: TRBD2
V: TRBV2
size: -
CDR3: CASTFPGTSKQYF
DNA: TGTGCCAGCACTTTCCCCGGGACTAGCAAGCAGTACTTC